The rows below give T cell receptor beta chains drawn from one sample of a study of T cells in Graves' hyperthyroidism and ophthalmopathy. TCRdb reanalysed the multiplex PCR reads using MiXCR and keeps one entry per CDR3 protein. The sample includes approximately 520,000 distinct CDR3 sequences, more than 20% of them seen just once. The material sequenced was blood. These receptors originate from a man younger than 35 with Graves' hyperthyroidism. Each CDR3 is given with its conserved first and last residue. Each record gives: clone size, J gene, V gene, D gene, CDR3 protein, CDR3 DNA. D genes are given only for firm matches. Part of the rows lack a size; the others show once, few, many or a class for expanded clones.

>once|TRBJ2-7|TRBV7-4|TRBD1
CASSLTGGIYEQYF
TGTGCCAGCAGCTTAACAGGGGGGATCTACGAGCAGTACTTC
>many|TRBJ2-5|TRBV4-2|TRBD2
CASSQGGGEETQYF
TGTGCCAGCAGCCAAGGGGGAGGGGAAGAGACCCAGTACTTC
>once|TRBJ1-2|TRBV5-1|NA
CVSSPREGSYGYTF
TGCGTCAGCAGCCCTCGAGAGGGGAGCTATGGCTACACCTTC
>NA|TRBJ1-2|TRBV20-1|NA
CSARETRFDYGYTF
TGCAGTGCTAGGGAAACAAGGTTTGACTATGGCTACACCTTC
>many|TRBJ2-5|TRBV9|TRBD1
CASSPGTGKETQYF
TGTGCCAGCAGCCCCGGGACAGGGAAAGAGACCCAGTACTTC
>many|TRBJ1-1|TRBV28|NA
CASSDTVNTEAFF
TGTGCCAGCAGCGATACAGTGAACACTGAAGCTTTCTTT
>many|TRBJ2-4|TRBV7-2|TRBD2
CASSLVVAGGEGNIQYF
TGTGCCAGCAGCTTAGTGGTCGCGGGGGGTGAGGGGAACATTCAGTACTTC
>many|TRBJ1-1|TRBV6-4|NA
CASSDKPRIMNTEAFF
TGTGCCAGCAGTGATAAACCTCGGATTATGAACACTGAAGCTTTCTTT
>many|TRBJ1-1|TRBV15|NA
CATSPGQGNTEAFF
TGTGCCACCAGCCCGGGGCAGGGGAACACTGAAGCTTTCTTT
>NA|TRBJ1-6|TRBV27|NA
CASSLLGGQGYNSPLHF
TGTGCCAGCAGTTTATTAGGGGGGCAAGGCTATAATTCACCCCTCCACTTT
>many|TRBJ1-1|TRBV5-1|NA
CASSLDREGAFF
TGCGCCAGCAGCTTGGATCGGGAAGGAGCTTTCTTT
>few|TRBJ2-7|TRBV6-1|NA
CASSPSTGAYEQYF
TGTGCCAGCAGCCCCTCCACCGGGGCCTACGAGCAGTACTTC
>NA|TRBJ2-2|TRBV6-1|NA
CASGGADGELFF
TGTGCCAGCGGGGGGGCAGACGGGGAGCTGTTTTTT
>NA|TRBJ1-2|TRBV13|NA
CASSLAEGLVGGYTF
TGTGCCAGCAGCCTCGCGGAGGGGCTCGTAGGTGGCTACACCTTC
>many|TRBJ1-2|TRBV5-1|NA
CASSLGGADYGYTF
TGCGCCAGCAGCTTGGGCGGAGCCGACTATGGCTACACCTTC
>many|TRBJ2-5|TRBV6-2/TRBV6-3|NA
CASSYSSWGPQETQYF
TGTGCCAGCAGTTACTCGTCGTGGGGGCCTCAAGAGACCCAGTACTTC
>once|TRBJ1-1|TRBV11-2|NA
CASSLLFGRMNTEAFF
TGTGCCAGCAGCCTCCTATTCGGCAGAATGAACACTGAAGCTTTCTTT
>NA|TRBJ1-1|TRBV15|TRBD1
CATSAQGVGKTEAFF
TGTGCCACCAGCGCCCAGGGGGTGGGAAAAACTGAAGCTTTCTTT
>many|TRBJ2-7|TRBV24-1|NA
CATSDSGWRNEQYF
TGTGCCACCAGTGATTCAGGGTGGCGGAACGAGCAGTACTTC
>NA|TRBJ2-7|TRBV14|TRBD1
CASSQARQGGEQYF
TGTGCCAGCAGCCAAGCACGACAGGGGGGCGAGCAGTACTTC
>NA|TRBJ1-5|TRBV6-1|NA
CASSALGQPQHF
TGTGCCAGCAGTGCACTAGGGCAGCCCCAGCATTTT
>many|TRBJ2-7|TRBV20-1|NA
CSATFVYEQYF
TGCAGTGCTACTTTTGTCTACGAGCAGTACTTC
>many|TRBJ1-1|TRBV6-5|NA
CASSPYRDVNTEAFF
TGTGCCAGCAGTCCGTACAGGGACGTGAACACTGAAGCTTTCTTT
>many|TRBJ1-2|TRBV6-5|NA
CASSYSLDSVANYGYTF
TGTGCCAGCAGTTACTCCTTGGACAGCGTAGCTAACTATGGCTACACCTTC
>many|TRBJ2-5|TRBV27|TRBD2
CASSLLVSGGPKTQYF
TGTGCCAGCAGTTTATTAGTTAGCGGGGGCCCGAAGACCCAGTACTTC
>many|TRBJ2-7|TRBV15|NA
CATSRDGAGQYF
TGTGCCACCAGCAGAGATGGGGCGGGGCAGTACTTC
>many|TRBJ2-7|TRBV7-2|NA
CASSPPGGDEQYF
TGTGCCAGCAGCCCTCCTGGAGGCGACGAGCAGTACTTC
>NA|TRBJ2-7|TRBV5-1|TRBD1
CASSLFPPGQGTGEQYF
TGCGCCAGCAGCTTGTTCCCCCCGGGACAGGGTACCGGCGAGCAGTACTTC
>NA|TRBJ1-1|TRBV3-1|NA
CASRPAQGNTEAFF
TGTGCCAGCAGACCCGCTCAAGGGAACACTGAAGCTTTCTTT
>few|TRBJ1-1|TRBV12-3/TRBV12-4|TRBD1
CASSLKGAGTEAFF
TGTGCCAGCAGTTTAAAGGGGGCTGGGACTGAAGCTTTCTTT
>NA|TRBJ1-5|TRBV11-2|TRBD1
CASSLEETGGKSSNQPQRF
TGTGCCAGTAGCTTAGAGGAGACAGGGGGCAAGTCAAGCAATCAGCCCCAGCGTTTT
>NA|TRBJ1-1|TRBV20-1|NA
CSGGGGAFF
TGCAGTGGGGGGGGAGGAGCTTTCTTT
>few|TRBJ2-7|TRBV3-1|TRBD2
CASSQEAAGRGRYEQYF
TGTGCCAGCAGCCAAGAAGCCGCTGGGAGGGGTCGGTACGAGCAGTACTTC
>many|TRBJ2-7|TRBV5-1|NA
CASSLTADAYEQYF
TGCGCCAGCAGCTTGACAGCAGACGCCTACGAGCAGTACTTC
>few|TRBJ1-1|TRBV6-1|NA
CASKAASEAFF
TGTGCCAGCAAGGCAGCTAGTGAAGCTTTCTTT
>NA|TRBJ2-5|TRBV20-1|TRBD1
CSASRGPETQYF
TGCAGTGCTAGTAGGGGGCCAGAGACCCAGTACTTC
>many|TRBJ2-7|TRBV6-1|NA
CASSETRAYEQYF
TGTGCCAGCAGTGAAACCAGAGCCTACGAGCAGTACTTC
>NA|TRBJ1-2|TRBV4-1|NA
CASSPSPVQGQNGYTF
TGCGCCAGCAGCCCCTCCCCGGTCCAGGGGCAGAACGGCTACACCTTC
>many|TRBJ1-6|TRBV28|NA
CASSLSRGRSPLHF
TGTGCCAGCAGTTTAAGTAGGGGGAGGTCACCCCTCCACTTT
>many|TRBJ2-7|TRBV10-3|TRBD2
CAISVGGGAEEQYF
TGTGCCATCAGTGTGGGCGGGGGGGCTGAAGAGCAGTACTTC
>NA|TRBJ1-6|TRBV6-1|NA
CASAWSPSSYNSPLHF
TGTGCCAGTGCCTGGAGCCCGAGCTCCTATAATTCACCCCTCCACTTT
>many|TRBJ1-5|TRBV28|NA
CASSKDGPNQPQHF
TGTGCCAGCAGCAAGGACGGACCTAATCAGCCCCAGCATTTT
>many|TRBJ1-2|TRBV29-1|NA
CSVEDSDSWYGYTF
TGCAGCGTTGAAGATTCGGACTCCTGGTATGGCTACACCTTC
>many|TRBJ2-2|TRBV24-1|TRBD1
CATRGQMNTGELFF
TGTGCCACCAGGGGACAGATGAACACCGGGGAGCTGTTTTTT
>few|TRBJ1-5|TRBV30|NA
CAWSSGQGMSKQPQHF
TGTGCCTGGAGTAGTGGCCAGGGGATGTCAAAACAGCCCCAGCATTTT
>few|TRBJ2-7|TRBV12-3/TRBV12-4|TRBD1
CASSRDREQPYSYEQYF
TGTGCCAGCAGCCGGGACAGGGAACAGCCTTACTCCTACGAGCAGTACTTC
>NA|TRBJ1-5|TRBV20-1|NA
CSARDYRDKLYSNQPQHF
TGCAGTGCTAGAGATTACCGGGACAAGTTATATAGCAATCAGCCCCAGCATTTT
>many|TRBJ2-5|TRBV11-2|NA
CASSLWRGETQYF
TGTGCCAGCAGCCTGTGGCGAGGGGAGACCCAGTACTTC
>NA|TRBJ2-7|TRBV12-3/TRBV12-4|TRBD2
CASSLRRETADEQYF
TGTGCCAGCAGTTTGAGGCGGGAGACCGCGGACGAGCAGTACTTC
>many|TRBJ2-4|TRBV28|TRBD1
CASSTLSQGATNIQYF
TGTGCCAGCAGTACCCTTTCACAGGGGGCCACAAACATTCAGTACTTC
>few|TRBJ2-4|TRBV30|NA
CAWRGVAKNIQYF
TGTGCCTGGAGGGGGGTAGCCAAAAACATTCAGTACTTC
>few|TRBJ2-4|TRBV7-8|NA
CASSLTQLDIQYF
TGTGCCAGCAGCTTAACTCAGCTGGACATTCAGTACTTC
>many|TRBJ2-7|TRBV7-9|NA
CASSVEVYEQYF
TGTGCCAGCAGCGTGGAGGTTTACGAGCAGTACTTC
>few|TRBJ2-5|TRBV30|NA
CAWRPGPTWETQYF
TGTGCCTGGAGACCTGGGCCAACTTGGGAGACCCAGTACTTC
>many|TRBJ1-2|TRBV12-3/TRBV12-4|NA
CASRSGVGYTF
TGTGCCAGCAGGTCAGGGGTCGGCTACACCTTC